Sequencing of this TCR beta chain was carried out in a study of blood T cell repertoires in COVID-19. On the study more broadly: The United States, Italy and Spain were the sources of the acute and convalescent COVID-19 samples. PBMCs, B-cell-depleted T cells, or T cells provided the cDNA or gDNA that made up the material.

In the study's own analysis: Estimation of nucleated cell counts relied on the amplification of reference gene primers. Profiling relied on immunoSEQ multiplex PCR, and the TCRdb table lists in-frame clones only, not all of them. The V and J calls and the clone size are those of that table, but D and trimming were determined from the DNA. The sample yields about 210,000 clones, 65% to 90% seen once. Source material: peripheral blood. This clonotype originated in a man aged 35 to 55 who had recovered from COVID-19.

The CDR3 protein is CASSPSGQGGTDTQYF. The CDR3 DNA sequence: TGTGCCAGCTCACCTTCCGGACAGGGGGGGACAGATACGCAGTATTTT. This sequence joins TRBV18 and TRBJ2-3, with 10 bases fitting TRBD1. V trimming: 3 bases; J trimming: 3 bases; junction bases outside the gene matches: 6. The germline gives CDR1 KGHSH, CDR2 LQKENI. There are 16 residues in the CDR3.